Shown below are 28 T cell receptor beta chains from a single sample sequenced in a study of blood T cell repertoires in COVID-19. TCRdb's copy holds only in-frame clones and misses some; the assay was immunoSEQ multiplex PCR. This sample has 80,000 to 100,000 clones, with approximately 79% found just once. The sequenced sample consisted of peripheral blood. All receptors derive from a man aged 70 or older with active or convalescent COVID-19.

The rearrangement links TRBV7-2 to TRBJ1-2; 8 positions agree with TRBD1. Germline CDR1 is SGHTA and CDR2 is FQGNSA. Trimming at V came to 4 bases and at J to 3 bases, leaving 4 bases not matched to a gene. This CDR3 has 14 amino acids. CDR3 in DNA: TGTGCCAGCAGCTCCGGGACAGGCTACTATGGCTACACCTTC. Its protein is CASSSGTGYYGYTF. The complete variable domain, with remaining parts taken from reference TRBV7-2 and TRBJ1-2, reads GAGVSQSPSNKVTEKGKDVELRCDPISGHTALYWYRQSLGQGLEFLIYFQGNSAPDKSGLPSDRFSAERTGGSVSTLTIQRTQQEDSAVYLCASSSGTGYYGYTFGSGTRLTVV.

The chain joins TRBV5-6 to TRBJ1-4; D is unresolved. The CDR3 consists of 13 residues. Germline CDR1 reads SGHDT; CDR2 reads YYEEEE. The V end was cut by 1 base, the J end by 8 bases, with 9 bases between. As DNA, the CDR3 is TGTGCCAGCAGCTTGTGGGCAGTAGAAAAACTGTTTTTT. It specifies CASSLWAVEKLFF.

V is TRBV2 and J is TRBJ2-2; perhaps TRBD1 as D (6 bases). This CDR3 has 14 amino acids. Germline CDR1 and CDR2: SNHLY and FYNNEI. V shed 1 base and J shed 7 bases, with 10 bases lying between them. In DNA form, the CDR3 reads TGTGCCAGCAGTGAAGGGGGGCGAGGCGGGGAGCTGTTTTTT. As protein: CASSEGGRGGELFF.

The genes are TRBV5-1 and TRBJ1-1, with 7 bases fitting TRBD1. V was pared by 0 bases and J by 11 bases, with 10 bases of the junction left unmatched. Germline loops: CDR1 SGHRS, CDR2 YFSETQ. CDR3 length: 14 amino acids. The CDR3 region is CASSLGSIQGGAFF. The DNA for the CDR3 is TGCGCCAGCAGCTTGGGGAGTATCCAGGGGGGCGCTTTCTTT.

V gene TRBV20-1 combines with J gene TRBJ2-7, with D uncertain. The CDR3 extends over 11 amino acids. The germline V gene encodes CDR1 DFQATT and CDR2 SNEGSKA (reference sequence). Trimming left V 7 bases short and J 2 bases short, with 9 bases between. CDR3 loop: CSGVVAYEQYF. CDR3 coding DNA: TGCAGTGGTGTGGTAGCCTACGAGCAGTACTTC.

Of note for this clone: The sample contains more than one DNA sequence encoding this CDR3. This rearrangement joins TRBV5-4 to TRBJ2-7, with 7 bases fitting TRBD1. Germline-derived CDR1 and CDR2 are SGHNT and YYREEE (reference sequence). V shed 0 bases, J shed 2 bases, and the junction held 2 bases outside the gene matches. There are 14 residues in the CDR3. This chain's CDR3 is CASSLGTGTYEQYF. CDR3 DNA: TGTGCCAGCAGCTTGGGGACAGGCACCTACGAGCAGTACTTC. The full variable domain, with the rest looked up from reference TRBV5-4 and TRBJ2-7, is ETGVTQSPTHLIKTRGQQVTLRCSSQSGHNTVSWYQQALGQGPQFIFQYYREEENGRGNFPPRFSGLQFPNYSSELNVNALELDDSALYLCASSLGTGTYEQYFGPGTRLTVT.

This clone was recorded once. CDR3 in amino acids: CASSLRLSHSQETQYF. The CDR3 nucleotides read TGTGCCAGCAGCTTAAGATTGAGTCATTCGCAAGAGACCCAGTACTTC. This chain uses TRBV7-2 with TRBJ2-5; D is uncertain. CDR1 and CDR2 from the germline V gene are SGHTA and FQGNSA. The CDR3 is made up of 16 amino acids. V lost 2 bases and J 2 bases, leaving 15 bases between the germline ends.

This rearrangement joins TRBV6-2 or TRBV6-3 to TRBJ1-2; D remains unclear. CDR1 and CDR2 (germline): MNHEY, SVGEGT. With 2 bases removed from V and 2 bases from J, the gap between germline ends came to 12 bases. This CDR3 has 15 amino acids. CDR3 DNA: TGTGCCAGCAGTTACGCGGGTCGTCTAAACTATGGCTACACCTTC. This codes for CASSYAGRLNYGYTF.

The rearrangement links TRBV12-3 or TRBV12-4 to TRBJ1-3; D might be TRBD1 (5 bases). V gave up 8 bases and J gave up 4 bases, with 12 bases separating them. This CDR3 is built from 13 residues. The CDR3 protein is CASGPGSGNTIYF. CDR3 coding DNA: TGTGCCAGCGGTCCAGGGTCCGGAAACACCATATATTTT.

V is TRBV6-4 and J is TRBJ2-3, with 7 positions matching TRBD1. Trimming cost V 5 bases and J 3 bases; bases outside gene matches: 2. The germline V gene encodes CDR1 MRHNA and CDR2 SNTAGT. There are 13 residues in the CDR3. The CDR3 coding sequence is TGTGCCAGCAGTAGACAGGGAACAGATACGCAGTATTTT. This gives the protein CASSRQGTDTQYF.

This clone was seen only once. The genes are TRBV5-1 and TRBJ1-2; 9 bases line up with TRBD1. This CDR3 contains 15 residues. The trim removed 1 base at V and 4 bases at J, leaving 5 bases unmatched. In germline, CDR1 is SGHRS, CDR2 YFSETQ. CDR3 protein: CASSLSGTGTYGYTF. CDR3 bases: TGCGCCAGCAGCTTGTCCGGGACAGGGACCTATGGCTACACCTTC.

This clone was picked up a small number of times. The chain carries TRBV19 and TRBJ1-5; D remains ambiguous. CDR3 length: 15 residues. V lost 3 bases to trimming and J lost 2 bases, with 11 bases between them. CDR1 LNHDA and CDR2 SQIVND come from the germline V gene (reference sequence). The CDR3 DNA sequence: TGTGCCAGTAGTATTTTTCAGGTGGGCAATCAGCCCCAGCATTTT. Translated: CASSIFQVGNQPQHF.

Only a few counts were recorded for this clone. The V call is TRBV10-1, the J call TRBJ1-1, with TRBD1 as a possible D gene (5 bases). The CDR3 runs 14 residues. Trimming left V 3 bases short and J 11 bases short, with 19 bases between. Germline CDR1 reads WNHNN; CDR2 reads SYGVQD (reference sequence). DNA of the CDR3: TGCGCCAGCAGTGACAGGGTATCAAGCGGGGCTGCTTTCTTT. Its protein is CASSDRVSSGAAFF.

In DNA form, the CDR3 reads TGTGCCAGCTCACCTCCAAGCGGGGATCGCACGCAGTATTTT. Its translation: CASSPPSGDRTQYF. The genes are TRBV18 and TRBJ2-3; 7 positions agree with TRBD2. Trimming took 3 bases from V and 9 from J; bases not matched to a gene: 9. There are 14 residues in the CDR3. CDR1 KGHSH and CDR2 LQKENI come from the germline V gene.

The CDR3 DNA follows: TGTGCCAGCAGCCTGGCAGGGTGGAACACTGAAGCTTTCTTT. The encoded protein is CASSLAGWNTEAFF. The chain is built from TRBV3-1 (or the pseudogene TRBV3-2) and TRBJ1-1, with D perhaps TRBD1 (5 bases). The CDR3 is made up of 14 amino acids. Germline CDR1 and CDR2: LGHDT and YNNKEL (reference sequence). V lost 4 bases, J lost 1 base, and 10 bases lay in between.

J is TRBJ1-1 and V is TRBV18, with D tentatively TRBD1 (6 bases). With 3 bases removed from V and 5 bases from J, the gap between germline ends came to 16 bases. CDR3 length equals 15 residues. Germline V CDR1 and CDR2: KGHSH, LQKENI. The chain's CDR3 is CASSPGEGDGTEAFF. The CDR3 bases are TGTGCCAGCTCACCCGGGGAGGGGGATGGTACTGAAGCTTTCTTT.

The J gene is TRBJ1-2, the V gene TRBV6-5, with a weak D call TRBD1 (5 bases). CDR1 is MNHEY, CDR2 SVGAGI, per germline. Trimming cost V 3 bases and J 8 bases, with 16 bases left between them. The CDR3 runs to 14 residues. The CDR3 here is CASSYSSRAVGYTF. The CDR3 region has the DNA TGTGCCAGCAGTTATTCTTCCAGGGCGGTCGGCTACACCTTC.

This clone was detected only once. The rearrangement links TRBV19 to TRBJ1-4; 7 bases map to TRBD1. Trimming at V came to 6 bases and at J to 7 bases, leaving 5 bases not matched to a gene. The germline CDR1 and CDR2 sequences are LNHDA and SQIVND (reference sequence). This CDR3 is built from 13 residues. The CDR3 bases are TGTGCCAGTAGCGACGGGACAGCTGAAAAACTGTTTTTT. It encodes CASSDGTAEKLFF.

The chain couples TRBV30 to TRBJ2-1, with D possibly matching TRBD1 (6 bases). The germline V gene encodes CDR1 GTSNPN and CDR2 SVGIG (reference sequence). The CDR3 runs to 12 residues. Trimming shortened V by 5 bases and J by 6 bases, and 11 bases separated the two germline ends. CDR3 DNA sequence: TGTGCCTGGGGGACATTCTCCAATGAGCAGTTCTTC. Amino acids: CAWGTFSNEQFF.

This chain joins TRBV5-1 and TRBJ2-3; D not certain. Trimming took 0 bases from V and 0 from J, leaving 11 bases between them. Germline CDR1 SGHRS, CDR2 YFSETQ. There are 16 residues in the CDR3. CDR3 region: CASSLGAASSTDTQYF. The DNA for the CDR3 is TGCGCCAGCAGCTTGGGGGCAGCCTCTAGCACAGATACGCAGTATTTT.

The chain carries TRBV4-3 and TRBJ2-7; 9 nucleotides agree with TRBD1. After removal of 2 bases from V and 2 bases from J, the junction contained 7 bases not matched to a gene. CDR1 and CDR2 from the germline V gene are LGHNA and YSLEER. The length of the CDR3 is 16 residues. Here the CDR3 DNA reads TGCGCCAGCAGCCAATACTCGACAGGGGGTACCTACGAGCAGTACTTC. It codes for CASSQYSTGGTYEQYF.

The gene calls are TRBV18 and TRBJ2-2, with a possible D match to TRBD2 (6 bases). V lost 2 bases and J lost 1, with 11 bases in between. Germline assignment: CDR1 KGHSH and CDR2 LQKENI. CDR3 length: 16 residues. CDR3 nucleotide sequence: TGTGCCAGCTCACCATCGAGCGGGCTGAACACCGGGGAGCTGTTTTTT. Translation: CASSPSSGLNTGELFF.

The chain couples TRBV7-9 to TRBJ2-3; D is ambiguous. The CDR3 spans 17 residues. Germline assignment: CDR1 SEHNR and CDR2 FQNEAQ (reference sequence). V lost 5 bases, J lost 7 bases, and 25 bases lay in between. This chain's CDR3 is CASSPLPNRYYRHTQYF. The CDR3 DNA reads TGTGCCAGCAGCCCGCTGCCGAATCGGTATTATCGTCATACGCAGTATTTT.

The chain links TRBV14 to TRBJ1-1; D remains unclear. Between the trimmed V and J ends, which lost 2 bases and 0 bases, there was a span of 13 bases. The germline V gene encodes CDR1 SGHDN and CDR2 FVKESK. CDR3 length: 16 residues. CDR3 sequence (DNA): TGTGCCAGCAGCCAATTAGGTGAGGCTATGAACACTGAAGCTTTCTTT. Translating gives CASSQLGEAMNTEAFF.

This chain connects TRBV24-1 to TRBJ2-7; TRBD1 matches 7 bases. The V gene end was trimmed by 2 bases and the J gene end by 5 bases; junction bases not matched to a gene: 11. The CDR3 has 16 residues. Germline CDR1 KGHDR, CDR2 SFDVKD. The CDR3 reads CATSDSLVDRENEQYF. The CDR3 DNA follows: TGTGCCACCAGTGATTCACTCGTAGACAGGGAGAACGAGCAGTACTTC.

This clone was seen a handful of times. The J gene is TRBJ1-2, the V gene TRBV30; D ambiguous. This CDR3 comprises 13 residues. CDR1 GTSNPN and CDR2 SVGIG come from the germline V gene (reference sequence). V was shortened by 3 bases and J by 1 base, with 9 bases between the two germline ends. CDR3 sequence (DNA): TGTGCCTGGAGAGACACCTATAACTATGGCTACACCTTC. Translation gives CAWRDTYNYGYTF.

The rearrangement joins TRBV30 to TRBJ2-5; TRBD1 agrees at 7 bases. V lost 2 bases and J lost 1; bases outside the gene matches: 10. The CDR3 contains 16 residues. The germline V gene has CDR1 GTSNPN and CDR2 SVGIG (reference sequence). The CDR3 coding sequence is TGTGCCTGGAGTCACGGACAGGCCAAGGGCCAAGAGACCCAGTACTTC. The encoded protein is CAWSHGQAKGQETQYF.

CDR3 nucleotides: TGTGCCAGCAGTTACTCGAGGCAGTTGTCTGGAAACACCATATATTTT. Protein product: CASSYSRQLSGNTIYF. The chain recombines TRBV6-5 with TRBJ1-3; D is undetermined. V was pared by 0 bases and J by 1 base, with 10 bases between. The CDR3 sequence is 16 residues long. Germline CDR1 is MNHEY and CDR2 is SVGAGI.